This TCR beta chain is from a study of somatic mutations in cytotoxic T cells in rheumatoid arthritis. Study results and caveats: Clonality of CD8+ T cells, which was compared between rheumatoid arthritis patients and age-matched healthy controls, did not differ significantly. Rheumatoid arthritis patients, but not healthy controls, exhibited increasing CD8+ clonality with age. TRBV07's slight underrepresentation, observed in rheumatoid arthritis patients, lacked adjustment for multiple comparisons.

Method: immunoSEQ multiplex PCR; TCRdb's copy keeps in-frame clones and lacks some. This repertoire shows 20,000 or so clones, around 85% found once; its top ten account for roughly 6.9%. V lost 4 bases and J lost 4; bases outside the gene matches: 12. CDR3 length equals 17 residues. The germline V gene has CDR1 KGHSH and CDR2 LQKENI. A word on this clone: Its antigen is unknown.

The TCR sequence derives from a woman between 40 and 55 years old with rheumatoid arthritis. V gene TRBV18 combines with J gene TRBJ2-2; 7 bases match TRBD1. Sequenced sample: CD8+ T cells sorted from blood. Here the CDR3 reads CASSRTSQGFLTGELFF. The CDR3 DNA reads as TGTGCCAGCTCACGAACTTCACAGGGGTTTCTCACCGGGGAGCTGTTTTTT. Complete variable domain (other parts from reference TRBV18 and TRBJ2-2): NAGVMQNPRHLVRRRGQEARLRCSPMKGHSHVYWYRQLPEEGLKFMVYLQKENIIDESGMPKERFSAEFPKEGPSILRIQQVVRGDSAAYFCASSRTSQGFLTGELFFGEGSRLTVL.